The sequence of this T cell receptor (beta chain) was determined in a study of T-cell reconstitution after alpha-beta-depleted transplantation in children. This clonotype occurred many times. It was with unique molecular identifiers that the TCRbeta library was prepared. TCRdb ran MiXCR on the PCR reads and lists one entry per CDR3 protein. The sample lists fewer than 150,000 distinct CDR3 sequences, about 23% occurring once. This CDR3 has 16 amino acids. V was trimmed by 5 bases and J by 7 bases, leaving 24 bases between them. The TCR was taken from a male patient aged 2 to 10 who had a stem cell transplant for chronic granulomatous disease, so the T cells may come from the graft donor. The chain couples TRBV12-3 or TRBV12-4 to TRBJ2-7, with a tentative D call TRBD2 (6 bases). The material was PBMCs, mostly from graft donor cells, obtained 180 days after TCRalphabeta/CD19-depleted stem cell transplant. The CDR3 region has the DNA TGTGCCAGCAGTACCGTACGCCTTGGCGGGACGCGGGAGCAGTACTTC. Encoded protein: CASSTVRLGGTREQYF.